A selection of T cell receptor beta chains follows, all from one sample in a study of read filtering for tumor transcriptome and immune sequencing. A single record per CDR3 protein comes from TCRdb applying MiXCR to the reads. The sample holds 60,000 to 75,000 distinct CDR3 sequences; roughly a fifth are singletons and the top ten take about a tenth. The specimen sequenced was a population of CD138-negative cells sorted from bone marrow. These receptors were taken from a donor over 35 with multiple myeloma. CDR3s include the opening cysteine and the closing phenylalanine or tryptophan. A D gene is named only where the DNA matches it firmly. Clone size is stated in some rows and not others, as once, few, many or a class when expanded.

TRBV5-1	TRBD2	TRBJ2-3	many	16	CASSLMASGGGDTQYF	TGCGCCAGCAGTTTGATGGCTAGCGGGGGAGGAGATACGCAGTATTTT
TRBV5-1	TRBD1	TRBJ2-1	NA	15	CASSSTGQDYDERFF	TGCGCCAGCAGCTCGACGGGACAGGATTACGATGAGCGGTTCTTC
TRBV28	NA	TRBJ2-1	many	15	CASSLLGEGYNEQFF	TGTGCCAGCAGTTTACTGGGAGAGGGCTACAATGAGCAGTTCTTC
TRBV27	NA	TRBJ2-2	many	14	CASSFGRDTGELFF	TGTGCCAGCAGTTTTGGGAGAGACACCGGGGAGCTGTTTTTT
TRBV11-2	NA	TRBJ2-7	many	11	CASSLADEQYF	TGTGCCAGCAGCTTAGCTGATGAGCAGTACTTC
TRBV28	TRBD1	TRBJ1-6	many	15	CASSSRGGYNSPLHF	TGTGCCAGCAGTTCCAGGGGGGGGTATAATTCACCCCTCCACTTT
TRBV27	TRBD2	TRBJ2-3	many	14	CASSLAGVTDTQYF	TGTGCCAGCAGCCTAGCGGGAGTCACAGATACGCAGTATTTT
TRBV5-1	NA	TRBJ1-1	many	14	CASSLVGAGTEAFF	TGCGCCAGCAGCTTGGTGGGGGCCGGCACTGAAGCTTTCTTT
TRBV6-6	TRBD1	TRBJ2-1	few	17	CASSYSLGQGPYNEQFF	TGTGCCAGCAGTTACTCCCTCGGACAGGGACCCTACAATGAGCAGTTCTTC
TRBV6-9	TRBD2	TRBJ2-3	many	12	CASSIAGGPQYF	TGTGCCAGCAGTATAGCGGGGGGGCCCCAGTATTTT
TRBV7-3	NA	TRBJ1-1	many	13	CASSPDPNTEAFF	TGTGCCAGCAGCCCGGACCCTAACACTGAAGCTTTCTTT
TRBV24-1	TRBD1	TRBJ2-6	many	17	CATQKQGAGSGANVLTF	TGTGCCACCCAGAAACAGGGGGCGGGCTCTGGGGCCAACGTCCTGACTTTC
TRBV4-2	TRBD2	TRBJ2-5	NA	16	CASSQDSGGATETQYF	TGTGCCAGCAGCCAAGATAGCGGGGGGGCCACAGAGACCCAGTACTTC
TRBV5-1	NA	TRBJ2-3	many	16	CASSFPDRISTDTQYF	TGCGCCAGCAGCTTCCCCGACAGGATTAGCACAGATACGCAGTATTTT
TRBV7-9	NA	TRBJ1-3	few	14	CASSPRFSGNTIYF	TGTGCCAGCAGCCCCCGGTTCTCTGGAAACACCATATATTTT
TRBV5-4	NA	TRBJ2-5	NA	14	CASSPGPKAGTQYF	TGTGCCAGCAGTCCCGGGCCCAAAGCGGGGACCCAGTACTTC
TRBV7-9	TRBD2	TRBJ2-3	many	15	CASGRTSGVVDTQYF	TGTGCCAGCGGCCGGACTAGCGGGGTTGTAGATACGCAGTATTTT
TRBV7-6	NA	TRBJ2-2	many	17	CASSFDRRGWYTGELFF	TGTGCCAGCAGCTTCGATCGGAGGGGATGGTACACCGGGGAGCTGTTTTTT
TRBV30	TRBD1	TRBJ2-2	NA	15	CAWNRDRLNTGELFF	TGTGCCTGGAATCGGGACAGGCTGAACACCGGGGAGCTGTTTTTT
TRBV5-1	TRBD2	TRBJ2-3	few	16	CASRFSGGSSTDTQYF	TGCGCCAGCAGATTTAGCGGGGGGTCTAGCACAGATACGCAGTATTTT
TRBV13	NA	TRBJ1-1	many	15	CASSRNEGLRTEAFF	TGTGCCAGCAGCCGAAACGAGGGGTTGAGGACTGAAGCTTTCTTT
TRBV12-3/TRBV12-4	TRBD1	TRBJ2-1	medium-sized	14	CASSLTGTGREQFF	TGTGCCAGCAGTTTAACCGGGACAGGGCGTGAGCAGTTCTTC
TRBV28	TRBD1	TRBJ2-5	many	15	CASIGQVDRGETQYF	TGTGCCAGCATTGGACAGGTCGACAGGGGAGAGACCCAGTACTTC
TRBV4-1	NA	TRBJ2-7	NA	15	CASSQGGNLPREQYF	TGCGCCAGCAGCCAAGGCGGGAACCTCCCTCGGGAGCAGTACTTC
TRBV7-9	TRBD2	TRBJ2-7	many	15	CASTLGTSGSYEQYF	TGTGCCAGCACCCTGGGGACTAGCGGGAGTTACGAGCAGTACTTC
TRBV6-2/TRBV6-3	NA	TRBJ2-2	many	13	CASREDSHGELFF	TGTGCCAGCAGGGAGGACAGTCACGGGGAGCTGTTTTTT
TRBV28	NA	TRBJ2-1	many	12	CASSSPYNEQFF	TGTGCCAGCAGTTCTCCCTACAATGAGCAGTTCTTC
TRBV29-1	TRBD1	TRBJ2-1	NA	14	CSVEPGQGRTEQLF	TGCAGCGTGGAGCCGGGACAGGGTCGTACTGAGCAGCTCTTC
TRBV30	TRBD2	TRBJ2-2	many	14	CAYNPSGRTGELFF	TGTGCCTACAACCCTAGCGGGAGGACCGGGGAGCTGTTTTTT
TRBV7-2	TRBD2	TRBJ2-1	many	20	CASSQPGTSGFSLSYNEQFF	TGTGCCAGCAGCCAGCCCGGGACTAGCGGGTTCTCCCTCTCCTACAATGAGCAGTTCTTC
TRBV4-1	TRBD2	TRBJ2-6	many	19	CASSPPIGGGPSGANVLTF	TGCGCCAGCAGCCCCCCCATCGGGGGGGGGCCTTCTGGGGCCAACGTCCTGACTTTC
TRBV7-9	NA	TRBJ2-2	many	16	CASSLTVGYNRGELFF	TGTGCCAGCAGCTTAACGGTGGGGTACAACCGCGGGGAGCTGTTTTTT
TRBV5-4	NA	TRBJ2-5	few	13	CASSLVPKETQYF	TGTGCCAGCAGCTTGGTACCGAAAGAGACCCAGTACTTC
TRBV7-2	TRBD2	TRBJ2-5	many	15	CASSLNGLAEETQYF	TGTGCCAGCAGTTTAAATGGACTAGCGGAAGAGACCCAGTACTTC
TRBV20-1	TRBD2	TRBJ2-1	many	15	CSAPLLAGGPNEQFF	TGCAGTGCTCCCTTACTAGCGGGAGGGCCAAATGAGCAGTTCTTC
TRBV7-3	NA	TRBJ2-2	many	13	CASSPPVGGELFF	TGTGCCAGCAGCCCCCCAGTAGGCGGGGAGCTGTTTTTT
TRBV20-1	TRBD2	TRBJ2-1	many	15	CSAYPSGRTYNEQFF	TGCAGTGCTTACCCTAGCGGGAGAACCTACAATGAGCAGTTCTTC
TRBV9	TRBD1	TRBJ2-2	few	16	CASSAPGTGTTGELFF	TGTGCCAGCAGCGCCCCCGGGACAGGGACCACCGGGGAGCTGTTTTTT
TRBV12-3/TRBV12-4	TRBD1	TRBJ2-7	many	15	CASSFGTGASYEQYF	TGTGCCAGCAGTTTCGGGACAGGAGCCTCCTACGAGCAGTACTTC
TRBV9	NA	TRBJ2-3	NA	17	CASSVVDAGIATDTQYF	TGTGCCAGCAGCGTAGTGGATGCGGGTATCGCCACAGATACGCAGTATTTT
TRBV24-1	NA	TRBJ2-1	many	12	CATATSYNEQFF	TGTGCCACCGCCACAAGCTACAATGAGCAGTTCTTC
TRBV15	NA	TRBJ1-1	many	16	CATSKAGRGLNTEAFF	TGTGCCACCAGCAAGGCAGGGCGGGGATTGAACACTGAAGCTTTCTTT
TRBV5-1	TRBD2	TRBJ2-1	many	15	CASSLDGGDYNEQFF	TGCGCCAGCAGCTTGGATGGGGGGGACTACAATGAGCAGTTCTTC
TRBV7-8	TRBD2	TRBJ2-2	many	16	CASSSRAGVAGGELFF	TGTGCCAGCAGCTCAAGAGCGGGGGTCGCGGGAGGGGAGCTGTTTTTT
TRBV7-9	NA	TRBJ1-4	many	14	CASNGDRIGEKLFF	TGTGCCAGCAACGGTGACAGGATCGGGGAAAAACTGTTTTTT
TRBV2	NA	TRBJ1-5	many	13	CASSEDLNQPQHF	TGTGCCAGCAGTGAGGATCTTAATCAGCCCCAGCATTTT